The 15 T cell receptor beta chains in this list originate from one sample, sequenced in a study of shared clonotypes between healthy human individuals. Profiled with immunoSEQ multiplex PCR; TCRdb holds only in-frame clones, not every one. The sample consists of just over 2,000,000 clones, 90% to 95% of them appearing once. Sequencing was done on a sample of naive CD4+ T cells sorted from blood. This sample's subset: CD45RA+ positively selected. Source of these receptors: a man between 18 and 35 years old in good health.

The DNA of the CDR3 is TGTGCCAGCAGGACTATCGGCACAGATACGCAGTATTTT. Its translation: CASRTIGTDTQYF. V gene TRBV2 combines with J gene TRBJ2-3, with D possibly being TRBD2 (5 bases). CDR1 and CDR2 (germline): SNHLY, FYNNEI. The CDR3 loop spans 13 amino acids. V was cut by 6 bases and J by 1 base, with 8 bases left in between.

V gene TRBV2 combines with J gene TRBJ1-2, with D unresolved. V lost 9 bases and J lost 0, with 11 bases in between. Germline V lookup: CDR1 SNHLY, CDR2 FYNNEI. The CDR3 loop spans 13 amino acids. The CDR3 region has the DNA TGTGCCAGTAGACCGAGAACTAACTATGGCTACACCTTC. Its protein product is CASRPRTNYGYTF.

The chain employs TRBV2 and TRBJ2-4; a weak D match, TRBD2 (6 bases). Germline CDR1 and CDR2: SNHLY and FYNNEI. Trimming removed 3 bases at V and 9 bases at J, with 15 bases between. The length of the CDR3 is 14 residues. The CDR3 region has the DNA TGTGCCAGCAGTGAGATGGGGGGACGTGTCATTCAGTACTTC. Translation: CASSEMGGRVIQYF.

This rearrangement joins TRBV30 to TRBJ2-2, with TRBD1 matching 8 bases. Trimming cost V 8 bases and J 0 bases; bases outside gene matches: 11. Germline V gives CDR1 GTSNPN, CDR2 SVGIG (reference sequence). The CDR3 contains 16 residues. The CDR3 region is CASSSTGGSNTGELFF. CDR3 bases: TGTGCCAGCAGCTCTACAGGGGGATCGAACACCGGGGAGCTGTTTTTT.

V is TRBV9 and J is TRBJ2-3, with TRBD1 as a possible D gene (5 bases). CDR3 length: 14 amino acids. Germline CDR1 SGDLS, CDR2 YYNGEE. Trimming cost V 7 bases and J 6 bases, with 18 bases left between them. The DNA of the CDR3 is TGTGCCAGCGAGCCCCAGGGCCGTTCTGATACGCAGTATTTT. Its protein product is CASEPQGRSDTQYF.

The chain has TRBV5-1 and TRBJ2-7, with 9 bases lining up with TRBD1. Germline V gives CDR1 SGHRS, CDR2 YFSETQ. V lost 2 bases, J lost 3 bases, and 18 bases stayed unmatched. This CDR3 is built from 19 residues. The CDR3 here is CASSLQTNIPGQGVYEQYF. The DNA of the CDR3 is TGCGCCAGCAGCTTACAAACTAACATCCCGGGACAGGGAGTCTACGAGCAGTACTTC.

CDR3 loop: CASSLYGTGELFF. The CDR3 DNA follows: TGTGCCAGCAGCTTGTATGGTACCGGGGAGCTGTTTTTT. This chain connects TRBV5-6 to TRBJ2-2; D is undetermined. The CDR3 has 13 residues. V gave up 1 base and J gave up 5 bases, with 6 bases separating them. Germline CDR1 reads SGHDT; CDR2 reads YYEEEE.

The chain uses TRBV10-3 and TRBJ2-1, with 7 bases matching TRBD2. The CDR3 extends over 17 amino acids. The germline gives CDR1 ENHRY, CDR2 SYGVKD. The V segment lost 4 bases and the J segment 0 bases; nucleotides outside the gene matches: 9. Here the CDR3 reads CAISGTVAGSSYNEQFF. CDR3 bases: TGTGCCATCAGTGGGACCGTAGCGGGTAGCTCCTACAATGAGCAGTTCTTC.

The gene calls are TRBV27 and TRBJ2-2; possibly TRBD1 for D (5 bases). Germline V CDR1 and CDR2: MNHEY, SMNVEV (reference sequence). The CDR3 is 16 amino acids. V was pared by 1 base and J by 6 bases, with 15 bases between. DNA for the CDR3: TGTGCCAGCAGTTTATTTTTCTGGGGCGAGGCCGGGGAGCTGTTTTTT. Protein: CASSLFFWGEAGELFF.

The V call is TRBV9, the J call TRBJ2-7, with D perhaps TRBD1 (5 bases). The CDR3 runs to 14 residues. V was clipped by 0 bases and J by 2 bases, with 9 bases between them. Germline CDR1 is SGDLS and CDR2 is YYNGEE. The CDR3 protein is CASSVGQIAYEQYF. The DNA for the CDR3 is TGTGCCAGCAGCGTAGGACAGATAGCCTACGAGCAGTACTTC.

V and J are TRBV9 and TRBJ1-4; D unresolved. The CDR3 has 13 residues. V was shortened by 7 bases and J by 5 bases, with 12 bases between the two germline ends. Germline-derived CDR1 and CDR2 are SGDLS and YYNGEE. The DNA for the CDR3 is TGTGCCAGCGCCGCCGGAGGCAATGAAAAACTGTTTTTT. Protein: CASAAGGNEKLFF. Based on the CDR3 plus reference TRBV9 and TRBJ1-4, the full variable domain is DSGVTQTPKHLITATGQRVTLRCSPRSGDLSVYWYQQSLDQGLQFLIQYYNGEERAKGNILERFSAQQFPDLHSELNLSSLELGDSALYFCASAAGGNEKLFFGSGTQLSVL.

The chain couples TRBV6-1 to TRBJ1-4; tentative D call: TRBD1 (5 bases). CDR3 length: 14 amino acids. V was clipped by 7 bases and J by 5 bases, with 14 bases between them. Germline V CDR1 and CDR2: MNHNS, SASEGT. CDR3 DNA sequence: TGTGCCAGCACTAGATCGGGGGTAAATGAAAAACTGTTTTTT. As protein: CASTRSGVNEKLFF.

The V gene is TRBV6-6, the J gene TRBJ2-3, with 7 bases aligning to TRBD1. V shed 7 bases, J shed 14 bases, and the junction held 12 bases outside the gene matches. This CDR3 is built from 12 residues. CDR1 is MNHNY, CDR2 SVGAGI, per germline (reference sequence). CDR3 loop: CASNPPGGNGYF. Here the CDR3 DNA reads TGTGCCAGCAATCCCCCAGGGGGAAACGGGTATTTT.

For this clone: This sample also contains other DNA sequences that code for the same CDR3. The chain links TRBV7-9 to TRBJ1-1; no clear D. Per germline, CDR1 SEHNR and CDR2 FQNEAQ (reference sequence). Trimming removed 3 bases at V and 5 bases at J, with 4 bases between. This CDR3 has 11 residues. The CDR3 spells CASSLATEAFF. CDR3 DNA sequence: TGTGCCAGCAGCTTGGCAACTGAAGCTTTCTTT.

The rearrangement joins TRBV5-1 to TRBJ1-6; possibly TRBD1 for D (5 bases). This CDR3 spans 16 amino acids. Germline V gene data show CDR1 as SGHRS and CDR2 as YFSETQ. V was pared by 4 bases and J by 6 bases, with 17 bases between. DNA for the CDR3: TGCGCCAGCAGCCAATACGGGACCGACACTAATTCACCCCTCCACTTT. Translating it yields CASSQYGTDTNSPLHF.